Included here is one TCR beta chain sequence, with context. CDR1 is SGHRS, CDR2 YFSETQ, per germline. The CDR3 sequence is 15 residues long. The V end was cut by 4 bases, the J end by 2 bases, with 13 bases between. This sample was included in a study of OX40 agonist ivuxolimab in advanced cancers. About the research overall: Ivuxolimab, which patients received intravenously every 2 weeks, was dosed at 0.01 to 10 mg/kg. Dose-escalation patients suffered from hepatocellular carcinoma, melanoma, renal cell or head and neck cancer.

The method was immunoSEQ multiplex PCR; TCRdb's version includes in-frame clones alone and lacks a portion of them. The repertoire holds roughly 60,000 clones, with around 87% as singletons. This specimen consisted of CD4+ or CD8+ T cells sorted from blood, obtained in a trial of the OX40 agonist ivuxolimab. V and J are TRBV5-1 and TRBJ1-3; D ambiguous. This TCR derives from an adult with an advanced solid tumor such as melanoma, head and neck, liver or kidney cancer. This chain's CDR3 is CASSVTGPPGNTIYF. The CDR3 coding sequence is TGCGCCAGCAGCGTTACGGGTCCCCCTGGAAACACCATATATTTT.